The 3 T cell receptor beta chains below were found in one sample sequenced in a study of T cells in localized non-small cell lung cancer. Clones were read by immunoSEQ multiplex PCR, and TCRdb kept only the in-frame ones, dropping some. The table lists approximately 43,000 clones, approximately 86% of them singletons. Sequencing used peripheral blood, obtained before any cancer treatment. Every receptor here comes from a woman between 18 and 50 years old with stage III lung adenocarcinoma.

The chain links TRBV19 to TRBJ1-1, with D perhaps TRBD1 (5 bases). The V and J ends lost 4 bases and 1 base respectively, with 10 bases between them. This CDR3 contains 14 residues. CDR1 is LNHDA and CDR2 is SQIVND in the germline V gene (reference sequence). The CDR3 here is CASSTTTANTEAFF. CDR3 DNA: TGTGCCAGTAGTACCACGACAGCGAACACTGAAGCTTTCTTT.

The CDR3 region is CASSETLSGGKLFF. The CDR3 nucleotides are TGTGCCAGCAGTGAAACACTATCTGGGGGAAAACTGTTTTTT. The chain couples TRBV2 to TRBJ1-4; the D gene is possibly TRBD1 (5 bases). This CDR3 is 14 amino acids long. Germline CDR1 SNHLY, CDR2 FYNNEI. Trimming removed 2 bases from V and 10 bases from J, with 14 bases in between.

This clone came up a few times. The chain employs TRBV5-6 and TRBJ2-1, with D tentatively TRBD1 (6 bases). Germline values: CDR1 SGHDT, CDR2 YYEEEE. V was cut by 2 bases and J by 6 bases, with 18 bases left in between. The CDR3 runs to 16 residues. CDR3 region: CASSLPTGQFTNEQFF. In DNA form, the CDR3 reads TGTGCCAGCAGCTTACCTACAGGGCAGTTTACCAATGAGCAGTTCTTC.